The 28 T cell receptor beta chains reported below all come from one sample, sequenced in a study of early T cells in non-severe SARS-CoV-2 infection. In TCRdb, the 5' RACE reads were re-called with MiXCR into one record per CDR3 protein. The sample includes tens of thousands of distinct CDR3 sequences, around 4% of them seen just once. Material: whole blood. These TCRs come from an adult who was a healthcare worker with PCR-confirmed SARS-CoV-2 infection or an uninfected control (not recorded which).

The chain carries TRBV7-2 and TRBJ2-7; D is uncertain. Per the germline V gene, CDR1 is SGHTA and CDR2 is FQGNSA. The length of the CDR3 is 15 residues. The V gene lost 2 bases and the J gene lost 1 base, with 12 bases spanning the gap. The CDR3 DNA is TGTGCCAGCAGCTTATTTGCTCTCTCTTCCTACGAGCAGTACTTC. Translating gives CASSLFALSSYEQYF.

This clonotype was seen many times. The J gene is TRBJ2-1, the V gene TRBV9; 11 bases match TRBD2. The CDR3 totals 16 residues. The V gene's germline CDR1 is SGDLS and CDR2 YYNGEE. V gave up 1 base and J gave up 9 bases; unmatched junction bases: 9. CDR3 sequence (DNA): TGTGCCAGCAGCGTATGGCTAGCGGGAGGTGGAGGTGAGCAGTTCTTC. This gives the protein CASSVWLAGGGGEQFF.

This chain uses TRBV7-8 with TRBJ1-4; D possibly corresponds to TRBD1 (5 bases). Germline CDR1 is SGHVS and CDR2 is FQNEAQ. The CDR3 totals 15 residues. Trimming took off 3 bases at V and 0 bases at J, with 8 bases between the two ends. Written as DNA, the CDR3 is TGTGCCAGCAGCTTTGTCAGGGCAACTAATGAAAAACTGTTTTTT. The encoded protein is CASSFVRATNEKLFF. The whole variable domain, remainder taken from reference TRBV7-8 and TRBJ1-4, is GAGVSQSPRYKVAKRGQDVALRCDPISGHVSLFWYQQALGQGPEFLTYFQNEAQLDKSGLPSDRFFAERPEGSVSTLKIQRTQQEDSAVYLCASSFVRATNEKLFFGSGTQLSVL.

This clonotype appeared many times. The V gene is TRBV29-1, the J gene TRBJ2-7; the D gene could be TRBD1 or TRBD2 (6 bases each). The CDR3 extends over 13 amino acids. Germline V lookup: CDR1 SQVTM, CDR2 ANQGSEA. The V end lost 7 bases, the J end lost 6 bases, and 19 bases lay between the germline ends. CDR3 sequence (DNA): TGCAGCGCTAAGACCGGGGGCCTCAGCGAGCAGTACTTC. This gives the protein CSAKTGGLSEQYF.

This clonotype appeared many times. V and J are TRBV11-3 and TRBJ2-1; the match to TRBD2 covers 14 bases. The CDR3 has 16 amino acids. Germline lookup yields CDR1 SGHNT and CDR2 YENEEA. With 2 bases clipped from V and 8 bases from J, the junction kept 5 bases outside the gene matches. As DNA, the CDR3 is TGTGCCAGCAGCTTACCAGGGACTAGCGGGAGCCATGAGCAGTTCTTC. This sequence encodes CASSLPGTSGSHEQFF.

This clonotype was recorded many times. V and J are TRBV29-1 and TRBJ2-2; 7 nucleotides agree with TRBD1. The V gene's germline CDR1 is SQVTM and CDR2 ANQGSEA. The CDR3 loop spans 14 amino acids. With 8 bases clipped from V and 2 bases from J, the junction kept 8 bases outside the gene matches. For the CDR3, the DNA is TGCAGCACGCTCACAGGGGCAAACACCGGGGAGCTGTTTTTT. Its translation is CSTLTGANTGELFF.

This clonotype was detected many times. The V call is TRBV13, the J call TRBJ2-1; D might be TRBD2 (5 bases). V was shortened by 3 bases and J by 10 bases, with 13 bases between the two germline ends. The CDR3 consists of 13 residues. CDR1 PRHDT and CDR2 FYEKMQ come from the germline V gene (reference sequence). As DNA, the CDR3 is TGTGCCAGCAGCTTGGTGGGAGCGATAGAGCAGTTCTTC. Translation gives CASSLVGAIEQFF.

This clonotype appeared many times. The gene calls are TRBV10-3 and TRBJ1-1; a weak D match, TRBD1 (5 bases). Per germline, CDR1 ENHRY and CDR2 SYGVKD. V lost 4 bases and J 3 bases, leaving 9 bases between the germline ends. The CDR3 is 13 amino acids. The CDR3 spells CAISVRGDTEAFF. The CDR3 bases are TGTGCCATCAGTGTTAGGGGCGACACTGAAGCTTTCTTT.

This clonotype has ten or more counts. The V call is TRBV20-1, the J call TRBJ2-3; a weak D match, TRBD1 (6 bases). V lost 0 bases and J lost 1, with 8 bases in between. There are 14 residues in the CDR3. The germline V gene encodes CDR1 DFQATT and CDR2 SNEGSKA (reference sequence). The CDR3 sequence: CSARDAGGTDTQYF. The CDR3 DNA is TGCAGTGCTAGAGATGCAGGGGGCACAGATACGCAGTATTTT.

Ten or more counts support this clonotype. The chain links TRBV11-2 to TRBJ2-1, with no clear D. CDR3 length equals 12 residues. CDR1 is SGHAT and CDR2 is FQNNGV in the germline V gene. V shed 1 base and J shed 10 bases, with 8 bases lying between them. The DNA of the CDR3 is TGTGCCAGCAGCTTAGTTGGTGAGGAGCAGTTCTTC. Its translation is CASSLVGEEQFF.

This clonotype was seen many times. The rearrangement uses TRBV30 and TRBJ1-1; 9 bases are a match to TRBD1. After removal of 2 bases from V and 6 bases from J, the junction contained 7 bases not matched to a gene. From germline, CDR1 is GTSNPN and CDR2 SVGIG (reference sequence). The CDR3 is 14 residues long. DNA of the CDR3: TGTGCCTGGAGTTTCCGGGACAGGGAAGCTGAAGCTTTCTTT. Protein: CAWSFRDREAEAFF.

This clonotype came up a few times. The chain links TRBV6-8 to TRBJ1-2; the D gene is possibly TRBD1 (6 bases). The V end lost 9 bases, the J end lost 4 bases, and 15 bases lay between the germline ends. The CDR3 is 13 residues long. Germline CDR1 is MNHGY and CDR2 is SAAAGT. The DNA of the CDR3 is TGTGCCAGGCCCAACAGGGTCACCTATGGCTACACCTTC. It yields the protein CARPNRVTYGYTF.

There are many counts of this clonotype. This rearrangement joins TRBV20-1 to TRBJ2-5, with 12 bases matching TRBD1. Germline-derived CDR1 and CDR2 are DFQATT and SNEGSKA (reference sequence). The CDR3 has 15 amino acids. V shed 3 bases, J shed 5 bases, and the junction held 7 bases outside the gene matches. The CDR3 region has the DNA TGCAGTGCTAGTGCCGGGACAGGGGGCTCGGAGACCCAGTACTTC. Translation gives CSASAGTGGSETQYF.

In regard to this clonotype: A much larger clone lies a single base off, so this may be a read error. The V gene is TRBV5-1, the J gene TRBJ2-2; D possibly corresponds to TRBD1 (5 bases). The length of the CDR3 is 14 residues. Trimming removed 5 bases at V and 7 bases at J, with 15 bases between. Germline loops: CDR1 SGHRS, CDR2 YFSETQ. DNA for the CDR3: TGCGCCAGCAGTTTGCTACAGGCTAGCGGGGAGCTGTTTTTT. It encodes CASSLLQASGELFF.

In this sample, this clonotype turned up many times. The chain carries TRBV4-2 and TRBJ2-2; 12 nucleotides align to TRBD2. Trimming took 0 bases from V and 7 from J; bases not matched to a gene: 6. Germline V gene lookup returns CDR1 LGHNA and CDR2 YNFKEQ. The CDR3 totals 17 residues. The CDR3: CASSQEILAGGDGELFF. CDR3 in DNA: TGTGCCAGCAGCCAAGAGATTCTAGCGGGAGGGGACGGGGAGCTGTTTTTT.

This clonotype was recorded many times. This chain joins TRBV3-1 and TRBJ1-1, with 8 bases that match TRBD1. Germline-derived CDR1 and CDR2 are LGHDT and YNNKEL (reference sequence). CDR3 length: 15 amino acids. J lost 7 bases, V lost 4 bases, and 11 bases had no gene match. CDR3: CASSPGTGEQGEAFF. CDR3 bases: TGTGCCAGCAGCCCCGGGACAGGCGAACAGGGTGAAGCTTTCTTT.

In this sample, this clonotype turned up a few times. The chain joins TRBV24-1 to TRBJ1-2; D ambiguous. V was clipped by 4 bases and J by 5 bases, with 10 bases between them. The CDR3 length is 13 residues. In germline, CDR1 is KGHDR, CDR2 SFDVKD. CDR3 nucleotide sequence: TGTGCCACCAGTGACGGGGTTGAGTATGGCTACACCTTC. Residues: CATSDGVEYGYTF.

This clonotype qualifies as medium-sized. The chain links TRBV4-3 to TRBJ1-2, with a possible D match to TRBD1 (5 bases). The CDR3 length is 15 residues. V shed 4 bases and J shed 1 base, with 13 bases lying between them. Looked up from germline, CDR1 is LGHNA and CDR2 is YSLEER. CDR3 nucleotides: TGCGCCAGCAGCCCCGCTAAGGGACTTAACTATGGCTACACCTTC. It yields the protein CASSPAKGLNYGYTF.

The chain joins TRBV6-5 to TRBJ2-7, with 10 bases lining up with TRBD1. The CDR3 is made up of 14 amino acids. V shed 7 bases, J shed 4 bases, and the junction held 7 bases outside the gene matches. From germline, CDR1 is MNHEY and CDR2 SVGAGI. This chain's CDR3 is CASTLGQGSYEQYF. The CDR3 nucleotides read TGTGCCAGCACCCTGGGACAGGGGTCGTACGAGCAGTACTTC.

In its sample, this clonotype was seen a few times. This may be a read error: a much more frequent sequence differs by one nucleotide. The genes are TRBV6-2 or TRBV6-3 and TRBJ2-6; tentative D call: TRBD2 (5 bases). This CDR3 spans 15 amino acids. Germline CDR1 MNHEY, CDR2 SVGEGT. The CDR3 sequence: CACSPDGAGANVLTF. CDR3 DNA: TGTGCCTGCAGTCCCGACGGGGCTGGGGCCAACGTCCTGACTTTC.

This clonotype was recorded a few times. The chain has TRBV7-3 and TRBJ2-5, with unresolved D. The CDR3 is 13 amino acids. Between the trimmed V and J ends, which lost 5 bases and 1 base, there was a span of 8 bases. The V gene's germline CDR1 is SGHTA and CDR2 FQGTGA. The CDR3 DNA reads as TGTGCCAGCAGCCGGAGTTTCCAAGAGACCCAGTACTTC. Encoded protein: CASSRSFQETQYF.

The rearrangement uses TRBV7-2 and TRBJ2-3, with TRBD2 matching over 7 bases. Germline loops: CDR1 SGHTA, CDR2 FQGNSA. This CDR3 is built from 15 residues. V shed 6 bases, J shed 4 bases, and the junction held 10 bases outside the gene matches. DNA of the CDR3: TGTGCCAGCAGTCCAGGGAGGGCCAGTTCAGATACGCAGTATTTT. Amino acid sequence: CASSPGRASSDTQYF.

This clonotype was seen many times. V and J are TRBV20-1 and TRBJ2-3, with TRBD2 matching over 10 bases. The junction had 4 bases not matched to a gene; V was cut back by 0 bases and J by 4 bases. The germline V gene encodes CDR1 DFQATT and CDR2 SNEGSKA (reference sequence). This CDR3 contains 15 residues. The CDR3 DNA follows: TGCAGTGCTAGAGATACTAGCGGGAATGCAGATACGCAGTATTTT. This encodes CSARDTSGNADTQYF.

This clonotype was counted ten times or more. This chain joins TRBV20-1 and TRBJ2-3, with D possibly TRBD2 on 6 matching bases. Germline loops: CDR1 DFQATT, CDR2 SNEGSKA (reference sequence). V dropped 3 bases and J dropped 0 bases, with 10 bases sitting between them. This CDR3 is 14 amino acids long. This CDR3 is CSASGRGSTDTQYF. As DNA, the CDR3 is TGCAGTGCTAGTGGGCGGGGTAGCACAGATACGCAGTATTTT.

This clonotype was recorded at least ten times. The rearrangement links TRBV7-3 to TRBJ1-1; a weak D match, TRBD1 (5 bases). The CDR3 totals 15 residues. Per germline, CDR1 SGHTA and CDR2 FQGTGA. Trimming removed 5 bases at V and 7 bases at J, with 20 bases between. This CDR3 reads CASSITGNVVSEAFF. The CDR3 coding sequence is TGTGCCAGCAGCATCACAGGAAACGTTGTCAGTGAAGCTTTCTTT.

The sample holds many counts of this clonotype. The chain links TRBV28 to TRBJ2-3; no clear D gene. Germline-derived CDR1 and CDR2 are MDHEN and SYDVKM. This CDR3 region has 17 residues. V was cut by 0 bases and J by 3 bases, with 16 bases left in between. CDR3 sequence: CASSLWAAFTSTDTQYF. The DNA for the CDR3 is TGTGCCAGCAGTTTATGGGCGGCGTTCACTTCAACAGATACGCAGTATTTT.

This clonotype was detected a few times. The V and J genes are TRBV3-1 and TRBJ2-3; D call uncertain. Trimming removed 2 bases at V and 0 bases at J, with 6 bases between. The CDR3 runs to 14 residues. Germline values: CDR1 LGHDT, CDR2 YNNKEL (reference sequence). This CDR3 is CASSQPGSTDTQYF. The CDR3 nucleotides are TGTGCCAGCAGCCAACCGGGCAGCACAGATACGCAGTATTTT.

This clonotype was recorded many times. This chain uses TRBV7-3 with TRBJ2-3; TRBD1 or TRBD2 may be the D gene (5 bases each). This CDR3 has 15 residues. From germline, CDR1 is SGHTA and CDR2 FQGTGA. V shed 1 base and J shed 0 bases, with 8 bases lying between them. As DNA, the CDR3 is TGTGCCAGCAGCTTAAAAGGGGAGAGCACAGATACGCAGTATTTT. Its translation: CASSLKGESTDTQYF.